This T cell receptor (beta chain) was captured in a study of cytomegalovirus exposure and HLA in healthy donors (dated 2017 in TCRdb). Regarding the study in general: In an earlier analysis of some 610 of the donors, 276 Gb of sequence data and 90 million to 120 million unique TCR beta sequences from about 180 million T cells were reported. All discovery cohort repertoires had been generated on a single sequencing platform. The study aimed to test whether signatures of past pathogen exposure could be identified by cataloging public T cell receptors. Several DR-DQ haplotypes were treated as single units for association and clustering because of strong linkage in the cohort. To study patterns of TCR occurrence, a later analysis re-analyzed previously published TCR beta repertoires from under 750 donors and added high-resolution HLA genotyping. Class I and class II HLA loci were covered by the typing at four-digit resolution. To decide whether each TCR beta V gene segment behaved as functional or pseudogenic, an earlier analysis of 587 of the donors relied on high-throughput TCR beta sequencing. Donor age, sex, ethnicity and CMV serostatus were compiled together with the repertoire data. Approximately 300 gigabases of sequencing data and about 92 million unique TCR sequences made up an early release that covered about 640 HLA-typed donors. In a later genetic analysis, genome-wide SNP genotypes for about 55% of the 666 donors were used, and that subset was treated as a discovery cohort. Of the 300 to 500 genotyped donors, 81% were placed in the genetic ancestry cluster associated with self-reported Caucasian donors. To predict cytomegalovirus infection status, the study brought together high-throughput TCR immunosequencing, statistical association of individual TCRs with disease status, and machine learning. Across approximately 400 genotyped donors of the cohort, an average of approximately 240,000 unique TCR beta nucleotide sequences per donor were sequenced, and around 19% of those sequences were non-productive. Rather than drawing on any new phenotypic data, the later analysis identified candidate immune exposures from TCR beta sequences and the way those sequences occurred across donors. The number of typed donors differed by locus: about 629-630 for A, B, C, DRB1 and DQB1; approximately 520 for DQA1; fewer than 610 for DPA1; and 400 to 480 for DPB1. Along with the roughly 670-subject first cohort, a separate validation cohort of some 130 different subjects was used. The study profiled the T cell repertoires of some 610 subjects by immunosequencing and related them to cytomegalovirus serostatus.

About this clone itself: The target of this receptor is not known. No base quality information exists; no much larger clone differs at one position.

Library generation was performed with the immunoSEQ multiplex PCR assay. For the multiplex PCR, a mixture combining 60 forward primers for TCR Vbeta segments and 13 reverse primers for TCR Jbeta segments was used. Amplification of the CDR3 region of rearranged TCR beta genes was performed with a multiplex PCR assay on genomic DNA. Amplified TCR beta libraries were sequenced as 87-base-pair reads on the Illumina HiSeq System. The study's processing was this. A later analysis counted approximately 76 million unique TCR beta chains across the 670 or so repertoires, and some 11 million of these chains were shared by at least two donors. Raw reads were error-corrected and collapsed into unique sequences with a nearest-neighbor algorithm that merged closely related sequences to remove PCR and sequencing errors. To assign V, D and J gene segments, CDR3 sequences were aligned to IMGT reference sequences. For a sequence to be retained, a match of at least six nucleotides was required to both a V gene segment and a J gene segment. Rearrangements were classified as productive when the CDR3 lacked stop codons and remained in frame with V and J, and all other rearrangements were classified as non-productive. CDR3 was defined according to IMGT convention as the region running from the second conserved V-encoded cysteine to the conserved J-encoded phenylalanine. The earlier analysis of some 550 of the donors excluded any sequence lacking an unambiguous match to a single V gene segment. An earlier analysis of roughly 590 of the donors called V segments functional above 56.7% productive rearrangements and segregating when the between-donor standard deviation exceeded 5%. A statistical classification framework was developed to diagnose cytomegalovirus status using the catalog of TCR beta chain sequences. In a later analysis, TCR nucleotide sequences were compared against IMGT/GENE-DB human TR gene sequences so that V and J genes could be assigned. Using the TCRdist pipeline, a later analysis assigned CDR3 sequences along with most-parsimonious VDJ recombination scenarios. In a later analysis, each TCR beta chain was defined by its CDR3 amino acid sequence together with its V-gene family, and reads without a unique V-gene family were excluded. As a way to deal with suspected cross-contamination and a sequencing artifact, a later analysis dropped 500 to 700 nucleotide sequences that were highly shared and had low generation probability. For each public chain, a later analysis derived a clonal expansion index from normalized ranks of inferred template counts within each repertoire. Generation probabilities in a later analysis came from a VDJ recombination model fitted to out-of-frame rearrangements, and those results were checked against IGoR. In a later analysis, TCR-TCR, TCR-HLA and TCR-CMV co-occurrence was scored with hypergeometric tests, and a repertoire-size bias correction was applied to TCR pairs. To estimate false discovery rates, a later analysis permuted the HLA or CMV assignments 20 times. A later analysis grouped co-occurring TCRs with DBSCAN, adding TCRdist sequence similarity when clustering within HLA-allele-positive subsets. Co-occurrence clustering excluded repertoires with fewer than 30,000 or more than 120,000 public chains, plus five with anomalous nucleotide sharing. TCRdb's version of the immuneACCESS table is confined to in-frame rearrangements and falls short of the full clone set. An unresolved V gene accounts for under half of the shortfall where checked; the remainder is of unknown origin. That table is the source of V, J and clone size, and D and trimming were worked out from the DNA. Present in this sample are roughly 250,000 clones, 72% of which were seen just once. The ten most abundant clones make up roughly 2.4% of the sample.

The cohort consisted of 666 healthy bone marrow donors. All cohort members were sampled while nominally healthy, although unrecorded immune exposures were likely present. The donor was CMV seronegative and was included in the group of a few hundred seronegative cohort members. Every donor gave a peripheral blood sample, and the peripheral blood mononuclear cells from that sample were used for TCR beta sequencing. Genomic DNA extraction from the blood cell samples was performed with the Qiagen DNeasy Blood Extraction Kit. Broader findings and caveats from the paper: Linkage disequilibrium might explain the correlated functional status among segregating V segments, but an unknown experimental factor could not be ruled out. According to a later analysis, parvovirus B19, influenza, CMV and Epstein-Barr virus appeared linked to several top co-occurrence clusters. Across donors, most TCR sequences were observed very rarely, whereas some public TCRs were present in many individuals. The presence/absence analyses assumed that sequencing depth was roughly uniform across donors, and that assumption may not be true. HLA typing was unavailable for some donors at each locus, so association tests used only the typed subset. Most CMV-associated TCR beta chains appeared to be HLA-restricted in a later analysis, and the HLA associations seemed to be driven largely by CMV exposure. An earlier analysis of 450 to 750 of the donors showed that most TCR beta V segments appeared in productive rearrangements either about 87% or about 30% of the time, which broadly matched IMGT annotations. This cohort had only TCR beta chains sequenced, and the lack of alpha or paired-chain data limited which features could be detected. Some IMGT-functional V segments, including TRBV6-2 and TRBV6-3, could not be distinguished by the 87-base-pair reads and were therefore excluded. In a later analysis, the rate of TCR association differed among HLA loci, with DRB1 alleles having the most associated TCRs and HLA-C alleles having the fewest. A further reported finding was that TCR beta sequences accurately predicted the HLA-A and HLA-B alleles for most subjects in the first cohort. In a later analysis, HLA-associated TCR beta chains were found to be more clonally expanded and to have lower generation probabilities than equally common non-associated chains. An association between a missense DCLRE1C variant and V-gene and J-gene trimming of TCR beta chains was found in a later genetic analysis and replicated in an independent cohort. CMV serostatus was the only immune exposure information available for the cohort. In the study, 164 TCR beta chains were listed as associated with cytomegalovirus. When HLA alleles, especially DR and DQ, strongly co-occurred, attributing TCR associations to individual alleles was difficult. Cytomegalovirus status was reported to be diagnosed by the classifier with high specificity and sensitivity in both the original and validation cohorts. In a later genetic analysis, fewer N-insertions in productive TCRs were reported among donors in an Asian-associated ancestry cluster than the approximately 630-donor mean. A later analysis associated 15,000 or so TCR beta sequences with specific HLA alleles at a false discovery rate of 0.05. A cluster of highly shared sequence variants was judged likely to be a technical artifact of the sequencing pipeline. Because counts were too low, seventeen rarely observed V segments, including chromosome 9 orphons, were excluded from the earlier analysis of around 640 of the donors. A few of the identified cytomegalovirus-associated TCR beta chains were confirmed in vitro to be specific for cytomegalovirus antigens. The authors suggested that the approach could potentially be extended to other disease states and immunological phenotypes.

Taken from the germline V gene, the CDR1 and CDR2 loops are SGHDN and FVKESK. Trimming at the junction amounts to 4 bases on V and 8 bases on J, and the germline ends lie 15 bases apart. The CDR3 starts with the cysteine, ends with the phenylalanine, and has 14 residues. Just CDR3 DNA is preserved here, 42 bases in frame from base 1. Sequencing used PBMCs. This TCR was recovered from a female donor in good health and CMV-seronegative. This receptor chain uses TRBV14 and TRBJ1-3, and possibly TRBD1, on 6 matching bases. The bases are TGTGCCAGCAGCCGCAACAGGGTTTCTGACACCATATATTTT. This gives the protein CASSRNRVSDTIYF.